This is a list of T cell receptor beta chains from one sample in a study of T-cell reconstitution after alpha-beta-depleted transplantation in children. TCRdb reanalysed the PCR reads using MiXCR and keeps one entry per CDR3 protein. The sample includes fewer than 750,000 distinct CDR3 sequences, about 21% seen only once; the top ten take 14%. The sample in question was PBMCs, mostly from graft donor cells, obtained 360 days after TCRalphabeta/CD19-depleted stem cell transplant. The source of these receptors is a boy in the first two years of life who had a stem cell transplant for acute myeloid leukemia, so the T cells may come from the graft donor. CDR3s include the opening cysteine and the closing phenylalanine or tryptophan. D genes are given only for firm matches. Clone sizes are given selectively: once, few, many, or a class where the clone is expanded.

j_call,clone_size,d_call,v_call,cdr3_nt,cdr3_aa
TRBJ1-5,NA,TRBD1,TRBV28,TGTGCCAGCAGTCCCCTACAGGGGGCATTCGAGCCCCAGCATTTT,CASSPLQGAFEPQHF
TRBJ2-7,many,NA,TRBV25-1,TGTGCCAGCAGGGACTCATATCGCTCCTACGAGCAGTACTTC,CASRDSYRSYEQYF
TRBJ2-7,many,NA,TRBV6-5,TGTGCCAGCAGTGGGACGTTGGGCGAGCAGTACTTC,CASSGTLGEQYF
TRBJ2-1,many,NA,TRBV6-5,TGTGCCAGCTCAGCGGAATACAATGAGCAGTTCTTC,CASSAEYNEQFF
TRBJ2-7,many,NA,TRBV12-3/TRBV12-4,TGTGCCAGCAGTTGGGGGAAGGGAACCTACGAGCAGTACTTC,CASSWGKGTYEQYF
TRBJ2-5,many,NA,TRBV20-1,TGCAGTGCCCGCGGGGGCCCGTACCAAGAGACCCAGTACTTC,CSARGGPYQETQYF
TRBJ2-5,many,NA,TRBV20-1,TGCAGTGCTGAGAACCAAGAGACCCAGTACTTC,CSAENQETQYF
TRBJ1-4,many,NA,TRBV20-1,TGCAGTGCCAAAAGAGGGATTAATGAAAAACTGTTTTTT,CSAKRGINEKLFF
TRBJ1-6,many,NA,TRBV7-2,TGTGCCAGCAGCTTAGTTAGGAGGTTTTCGTATTCACCCCTCCACTTT,CASSLVRRFSYSPLHF
TRBJ2-3,many,NA,TRBV6-5,TGTGCCAGCAGTTACATGGGGGGCACAGATACGCAGTATTTT,CASSYMGGTDTQYF
TRBJ2-2,many,TRBD1,TRBV6-1,TGTGCCAGCAGTAGGGACAGGGGACCCGGGGAGCTGTTTTTT,CASSRDRGPGELFF
TRBJ2-7,many,TRBD1,TRBV20-1,TGCAGTGCTAGGGGCCGGACAGGGTCGTCGCAGTACTTC,CSARGRTGSSQYF
TRBJ1-6,few,TRBD1,TRBV20-1,TGCAGTGCTAGGGGGACAGTTTATAATTCACCCCTCCACTTT,CSARGTVYNSPLHF
TRBJ1-2,many,TRBD1,TRBV7-9,TGTGCCCTTGGGGGACAGGGCCATGGCTACACCTTC,CALGGQGHGYTF
TRBJ2-1,few,NA,TRBV29-1,TGCAGCGTTAACAGGGACAATGAGCAGTTCTTC,CSVNRDNEQFF
TRBJ2-4,few,TRBD2,TRBV27,TGTGCCAGCAGTTTATCTCTAGCGGGGTTAGCCAAAAACATTCAGTACTTC,CASSLSLAGLAKNIQYF
TRBJ2-2,few,NA,TRBV6-5,TGTGCCAGCAGTTACGAACCCAACACCGGGGAGCTGTTTTTT,CASSYEPNTGELFF
TRBJ2-1,many,NA,TRBV20-1,TGCAGTGCTAGCGGGACCAGCCGAATGGGGAATGAGCAGTTCTTC,CSASGTSRMGNEQFF
TRBJ2-3,NA,TRBD2,TRBV29-1,TGCAGCGCGGACGGGGAGGGACGAGATACGCAGTATTTT,CSADGEGRDTQYF
TRBJ2-1,NA,NA,TRBV6-6,TGTGCCAGCCTCGGGACGGAAGACAATGAGCAGTTCTTC,CASLGTEDNEQFF
TRBJ1-4,many,TRBD1,TRBV20-1,TGCAGTGCTAGAGCGACAGGGGCGACCGAAAAACTGTTTTTT,CSARATGATEKLFF
TRBJ2-5,many,NA,TRBV7-2,TGTGCCAGCAGTCCTGGACAAATCCAAGAGACCCAGTACTTC,CASSPGQIQETQYF